This T cell receptor (beta chain) was sequenced in a study of blood T cell repertoires in COVID-19. V shed 7 bases, J shed 7 bases, and the junction held 9 bases outside the gene matches. Per germline, CDR1 MNHEY and CDR2 SVGAGI. CDR3 length equals 14 residues. Patients of the Seattle cohort, enrolled during active infection, were followed longitudinally. Generated by immunoSEQ multiplex PCR, the TCRdb table keeps only in-frame clones and is missing some. The table records tens of thousands of clones, around 83% of them present only once. Sequencing input: peripheral blood. This clonotype was obtained from a man between 50 and 59 years old with COVID-19, enrolled during active disease. The chain joins TRBV6-5 to TRBJ2-1; 8 bases align to TRBD2. DNA for the CDR3: TGTGCCAGCACCAAGCCGGGAGGGCCGAATGAGCAGTTCTTC. Encoded protein: CASTKPGGPNEQFF.